These 19 T cell receptor beta chains were all obtained from the same sample, sequenced in a study of beta chain features in type 1 diabetes. Expressed TCRB transcripts got sequenced, as all isolated RNA was reverse transcribed. Sequencing used immunoSEQ multiplex PCR; TCRdb keeps in-frame clones, though not all of them. The sample gives about half a million clones, around 28% of which show up once; roughly 0.06% is in the top ten. Sample: naive CD4+ T cells from blood. These receptors originate from a young man in good health.

V is TRBV27 and J is TRBJ2-7, with no clear D. The CDR3 totals 14 residues. Trimming shortened V by 7 bases and J by 2 bases, and 15 bases separated the two germline ends. Looked up from germline, CDR1 is MNHEY and CDR2 is SMNVEV (reference sequence). The CDR3 region has the DNA TGTGCCAGCAACGATTGGGATAAACCCTACGAGCAGTACTTC. Translation gives CASNDWDKPYEQYF.

The V and J genes are TRBV27 and TRBJ2-7; 14 nucleotides align to TRBD2. Germline CDR1 MNHEY, CDR2 SMNVEV (reference sequence). This CDR3 is 16 amino acids long. V was clipped by 6 bases and J by 7 bases; unmatched bases: 11. DNA for the CDR3: TGTGCCAGCAGAGGGCTGGGACTAGCGGGAGACAGTGAGCAGTACTTC. Residues: CASRGLGLAGDSEQYF.

The chain links TRBV20-1 to TRBJ2-5; D unresolved. The DNA end favors TRBJ2-7, so the J call may be wrong. This CDR3 spans 11 amino acids. CDR1 and CDR2 from the germline V gene are DFQATT and SNEGSKA (reference sequence). The CDR3: CSARGLGEQYF. The DNA of the CDR3 is TGCAGTGCTAGAGGCTTAGGCGAGCAGTACTTC.

CDR3 nucleotide sequence: TGCGCCAGCAGGAGTCAGAGCAATGAAAAACTGTTTTTT. This sequence encodes CASRSQSNEKLFF. The chain combines TRBV5-1 with TRBJ1-4; D not resolved. Germline V gene data show CDR1 as SGHRS and CDR2 as YFSETQ. V dropped 5 bases and J dropped 5 bases, with 10 bases sitting between them. The CDR3 contains 13 residues.

This chain links TRBV25-1 with TRBJ1-1, with no clear D. V lost 4 bases and J lost 4, with 4 bases in between. CDR3 length: 11 amino acids. Per germline, CDR1 MGHDK and CDR2 SYGVNS. The CDR3 coding sequence is TGTGCCAGCAGTGGGATCACTGAAGCTTTCTTT. It encodes CASSGITEAFF.

This clone turned up a few times. V and J are TRBV5-1 and TRBJ2-7; TRBD1 aligns across 8 bases. Losses at the gene ends were 4 bases for V and 0 bases for J; bases not matched to a gene: 6. The CDR3 covers 15 residues. Looked up from germline, CDR1 is SGHRS and CDR2 is YFSETQ. CDR3 sequence: CASSPGTGSSYEQYF. The CDR3 nucleotides are TGCGCCAGCAGCCCGGGGACAGGATCCTCCTACGAGCAGTACTTC. The variable domain in full, with the rest retrieved from reference TRBV5-1 and TRBJ2-7, is KAGVTQTPRYLIKTRGQQVTLSCSPISGHRSVSWYQQTPGQGLQFLFEYFSETQRNKGNFPGRFSGRQFSNSRSEMNVSTLELGDSALYLCASSPGTGSSYEQYFGPGTRLTVT.

The chain links TRBV30 to TRBJ1-2, with D maybe TRBD1 (5 bases). Per the germline V gene, CDR1 is GTSNPN and CDR2 is SVGIG (reference sequence). The CDR3 has 12 amino acids. The ends were cut back, 4 bases at V and 5 bases at J, with 11 bases in the middle. The CDR3 DNA sequence: TGTGCCTGGACCCAGGGAGGGTATGGCTACACCTTC. Translated, it gives CAWTQGGYGYTF. Looking up the rest from reference TRBV30 and TRBJ1-2 gives the full variable domain: SQTIHQWPATLVQPVGSPLSLECTVEGTSNPNLYWYRQAAGRGLQLLFYSVGIGQISSEVPQNLSASRPQDRQFILSSKKLLLSDSGFYLCAWTQGGYGYTFGSGTRLTVV.

The gene calls are TRBV29-1 and TRBJ2-7, with 10 bases fitting TRBD1. There are 14 residues in the CDR3. V was pared by 7 bases and J by 1 base, with 7 bases of the junction left unmatched. CDR1 is SQVTM, CDR2 ANQGSEA, per germline. The CDR3: CSAAGQGVSYEQYF. DNA for the CDR3: TGCAGCGCGGCTGGACAGGGGGTATCCTACGAGCAGTACTTC.

Only a few counts were recorded for this clone. The gene calls are TRBV4-1 and TRBJ2-7; D possibly corresponds to TRBD2 (5 bases). This CDR3 region has 12 residues. V was clipped by 4 bases and J by 4 bases, with 8 bases between them. Germline V gene data show CDR1 as MGHRA and CDR2 as YSYEKL. The CDR3 region is CASSREGYEQYF. CDR3 sequence (DNA): TGCGCCAGCAGCCGCGAGGGATACGAGCAGTACTTC.

The chain is built from TRBV5-1 and TRBJ2-3; D not certain. V gave up 1 base and J gave up 3 bases, with 9 bases separating them. In germline, CDR1 is SGHRS, CDR2 YFSETQ. The CDR3 has 14 amino acids. The CDR3 DNA is TGCGCCAGCAGCTTGTTGATGACAACAGATACGCAGTATTTT. It specifies CASSLLMTTDTQYF.

The CDR3 protein is CASSYSGTGVDTEAFF. The CDR3, as DNA: TGTGCCAGCAGTTACTCTGGGACAGGGGTGGACACTGAAGCTTTCTTT. V gene TRBV6-5 combines with J gene TRBJ1-1; 10 positions agree with TRBD1. V was pared by 0 bases and J by 3 bases, with 4 bases of the junction left unmatched. The length of the CDR3 is 16 residues. From germline, CDR1 is MNHEY and CDR2 SVGAGI.

This clone was found a few times. The rearrangement links TRBV29-1 to TRBJ2-2; maybe TRBD1 (5 bases). Germline V gene data show CDR1 as SQVTM and CDR2 as ANQGSEA. This CDR3 region has 13 residues. V dropped 7 bases and J dropped 4 bases, with 13 bases sitting between them. The CDR3 region is CSASRQFTGELFF. CDR3 DNA sequence: TGCAGCGCTTCTCGACAGTTCACCGGGGAGCTGTTTTTT.

The chain has TRBV5-1 and TRBJ2-4; 12 bases agree with TRBD2. This CDR3 region has 16 residues. Unmatched junction bases numbered 8, after V lost 5 bases and J lost 5 bases. CDR1 and CDR2 (germline): SGHRS, YFSETQ. The CDR3 region is CASRRLAGEVQNIQYF. Written as DNA, the CDR3 is TGCGCCAGCAGACGACTAGCGGGAGAAGTTCAAAACATTCAGTACTTC.

As regards this clone: The germline gene is not matched at one end of the junction; a read error may be the cause. This rearrangement joins TRBV29-1 to TRBJ2-5; D not resolved. Germline CDR1 SQVTM, CDR2 ANQGSEA. The CDR3 spans 13 residues. The CDR3 DNA is TGCAGCGTCGAAGGGCAGGTACAAGAGACCCAGTACTTC. It yields the protein CSVEGQVQETQYF.

The chain links TRBV29-1 to TRBJ2-2; TRBD1 aligns across 8 bases. CDR1 SQVTM and CDR2 ANQGSEA come from the germline V gene. With 7 bases clipped from V and 4 bases from J, the junction kept 11 bases outside the gene matches. The CDR3 spans 15 residues. In DNA, the CDR3 is TGCAGCGCCCGAGGACAGGGAGGTTTCACCGGGGAGCTGTTTTTT. It codes for CSARGQGGFTGELFF.

V usage is TRBV30 and J usage is TRBJ1-1, with 7 bases that match TRBD1. This CDR3 contains 12 residues. Germline V gives CDR1 GTSNPN, CDR2 SVGIG (reference sequence). V shed 2 bases and J 11 bases; nucleotides not matched to a gene: 8. CDR3: CAWSPDRRQAFF. The DNA for the CDR3 is TGTGCCTGGAGTCCGGACAGGCGACAGGCTTTCTTT.

The chain combines TRBV20-1 with TRBJ2-3; no clear D. V dropped 4 bases and J dropped 6 bases, with 8 bases sitting between them. The germline V gene encodes CDR1 DFQATT and CDR2 SNEGSKA (reference sequence). This CDR3 contains 11 residues. The DNA of the CDR3 is TGCAGTGCTAAGGGTTCCGATACGCAGTATTTT. Protein sequence: CSAKGSDTQYF.

This clone was seen a handful of times. The chain uses TRBV30 and TRBJ1-1; tentative D call: TRBD1 (6 bases). Trimming stripped 5 bases from V and 0 bases from J, with 10 bases between. Germline V gene lookup returns CDR1 GTSNPN and CDR2 SVGIG (reference sequence). CDR3 length: 13 amino acids. The CDR3 sequence is CAWDRSMNTEAFF. CDR3 sequence (DNA): TGTGCCTGGGACAGGAGCATGAACACTGAAGCTTTCTTT.

This clone was detected a few times. The chain carries TRBV5-1 and TRBJ2-7, with D hard to call. This CDR3 contains 11 residues. Per germline, CDR1 SGHRS and CDR2 YFSETQ. Trimming stripped 4 bases from V and 0 bases from J, with 2 bases between. The CDR3 reads CASSDSYEQYF. DNA of the CDR3: TGCGCCAGCAGCGACTCCTACGAGCAGTACTTC.